This T cell receptor (beta chain) was captured in a study of technical replicates of blood from a handful of donors. The protocol was immunoSEQ multiplex PCR, while the TCRdb copy is restricted to in-frame clones and leaves out a portion. The table shows approximately 76,000 clones, with 65% to 90% occurring only once. The CDR3 consists of 15 residues. Germline CDR1 reads PRHDT; CDR2 reads FYEKMQ (reference sequence). Trimming removed 6 bases from V and 8 bases from J; junction bases left unmatched: 7. This clone has only one observation. This TCR was sampled from a human donor in good health. Some clones in this sample may be carry-over from other donors' samples. The chain is built from TRBV13 and TRBJ2-1; 13 bases are shared with TRBD2. The sample was PBMCs. The CDR3 sequence is CASSRLAGGGDEQFF. The CDR3 nucleotides are TGTGCCAGCAGTCGACTAGCGGGAGGAGGGGATGAGCAGTTCTTC.